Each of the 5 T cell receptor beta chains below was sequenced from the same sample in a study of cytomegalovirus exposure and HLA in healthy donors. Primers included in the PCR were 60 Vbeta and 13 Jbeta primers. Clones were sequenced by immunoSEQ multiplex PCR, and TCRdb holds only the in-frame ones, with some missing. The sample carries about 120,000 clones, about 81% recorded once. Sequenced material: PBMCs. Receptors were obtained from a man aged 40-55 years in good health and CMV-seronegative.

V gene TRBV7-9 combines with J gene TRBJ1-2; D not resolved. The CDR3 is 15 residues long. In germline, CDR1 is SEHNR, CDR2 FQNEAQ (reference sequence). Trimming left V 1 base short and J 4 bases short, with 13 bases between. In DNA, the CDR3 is TGTGCCAGCAGCTTAGATTGGGCAGACCCCTATGGCTACACCTTC. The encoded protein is CASSLDWADPYGYTF.

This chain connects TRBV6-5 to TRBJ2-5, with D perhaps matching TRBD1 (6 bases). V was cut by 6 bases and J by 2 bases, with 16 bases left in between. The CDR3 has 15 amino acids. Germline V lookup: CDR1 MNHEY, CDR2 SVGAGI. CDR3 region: CASRTDRLGQETQYF. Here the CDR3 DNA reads TGTGCCAGCAGAACAGACAGGTTGGGGCAAGAGACCCAGTACTTC.

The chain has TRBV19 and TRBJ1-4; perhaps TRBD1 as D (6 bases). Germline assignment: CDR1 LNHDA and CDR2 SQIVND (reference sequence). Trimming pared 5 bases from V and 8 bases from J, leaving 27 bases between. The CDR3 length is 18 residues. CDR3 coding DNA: TGTGCCAGTAGTCGCACTTCTTGGACAGCCTTTAACATCGAAAAACTGTTTTTT. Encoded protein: CASSRTSWTAFNIEKLFF.

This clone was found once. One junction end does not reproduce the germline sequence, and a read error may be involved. The CDR3: CASSIASGSSVF. In DNA form, the CDR3 reads TGTGCCAGTAGTATTGCTAGCGGGAGTTCGGTCTTC. V and J are TRBV19 and TRBJ2-1; TRBD2 matches at 10 bases. The CDR3 has 12 amino acids. Germline lookup yields CDR1 LNHDA and CDR2 SQIVND (reference sequence).

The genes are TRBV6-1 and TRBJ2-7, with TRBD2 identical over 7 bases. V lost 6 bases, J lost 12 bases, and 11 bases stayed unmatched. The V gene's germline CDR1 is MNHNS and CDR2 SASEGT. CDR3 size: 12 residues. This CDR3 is CASRGAGGWVYF. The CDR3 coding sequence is TGTGCCAGCAGGGGAGCCGGGGGGTGGGTGTACTTC.